These 15 T cell receptor beta chains were all obtained from the same sample, sequenced in a study of blood T cell repertoires in COVID-19. Clones were read by immunoSEQ multiplex PCR, and TCRdb kept only the in-frame ones, dropping some. The sample has a few hundred thousand clones, 90% to 95% seen once. Sequenced material: PBMCs or T cells enriched from blood (not recorded which). The receptor source for this set is a woman aged 40 to 49 who had been exposed to COVID-19.

The CDR3 reads CASSEPRGGNTGELFF. CDR3 bases: TGTGCCAGCAGTGAACCTAGGGGGGGGAACACCGGGGAGCTGTTTTTT. This sequence joins TRBV6-1 and TRBJ2-2; tentatively, D is TRBD2 (7 bases). V lost 2 bases and J 1 base, leaving 11 bases between the germline ends. The length of the CDR3 is 16 residues. Looked up from germline, CDR1 is MNHNS and CDR2 is SASEGT.

The V call is TRBV7-2, the J call TRBJ1-1, with 8 nucleotides matching TRBD1. CDR3 length equals 15 residues. After removal of 1 base from V and 5 bases from J, the junction contained 6 bases not matched to a gene. Germline CDR1 and CDR2: SGHTA and FQGNSA. In DNA, the CDR3 is TGTGCCAGCAGCTTAGTAGGACAGGGATTAACTGAAGCTTTCTTT. Its translation: CASSLVGQGLTEAFF.

The CDR3 sequence is CASSLKDRGLNGYTF. As DNA, the CDR3 is TGCGCCAGCAGCTTGAAGGACAGGGGGCTGAATGGCTACACCTTC. The chain is built from TRBV5-1 and TRBJ1-2; TRBD1 matches at 11 bases. The CDR3 length is 15 residues. Germline trimming cut 1 base from V and 6 bases from J; bases unmatched to any gene: 5. Per the germline V gene, CDR1 is SGHRS and CDR2 is YFSETQ.

The gene calls are TRBV5-8 and TRBJ1-2; D is uncertain. The V gene lost 2 bases and the J gene lost 8 bases, with 4 bases spanning the gap. CDR3 length: 10 amino acids. Per germline, CDR1 SGHTS and CDR2 YDEGEE. The CDR3 loop is CASSFRGYTF. The CDR3 DNA follows: TGTGCCAGCAGCTTCAGAGGCTACACCTTC.

Concerning this clone itself: At the DNA level, this CDR3 is encoded by other sequences in the same sample as well. J is TRBJ2-5 and V is TRBV12-3 or TRBV12-4, with TRBD2 as a possible D gene (5 bases). The CDR3 extends over 12 amino acids. The V gene lost 1 base and the J gene lost 5 bases, with 5 bases spanning the gap. CDR3 amino acids: CASSLGEETQYF. Written as DNA, the CDR3 is TGTGCCAGCAGTTTAGGGGAGGAGACCCAGTACTTC.

CDR3 DNA sequence: TGTGCCAGCAGCTCTCGGACAGGGGAAACCGGGGAGCTGTTTTTT. Translation: CASSSRTGETGELFF. The chain employs TRBV7-9 and TRBJ2-2; 9 bases agree with TRBD1. The J segment lost 5 bases and the V segment lost 4 bases, leaving 5 bases of the junction unmatched. CDR1 and CDR2 from the germline V gene are SEHNR and FQNEAQ (reference sequence). This CDR3 region has 15 residues. Based on the CDR3 plus reference TRBV7-9 and TRBJ2-2, the full variable domain is DTGVSQNPRHKITKRGQNVTFRCDPISEHNRLYWYRQTLGQGPEFLTYFQNEAQLEKSRLLSDRFSAERPKGSFSTLEIQRTEQGDSAMYLCASSSRTGETGELFFGEGSRLTVL.

The chain links TRBV7-2 to TRBJ1-1; the match to TRBD1 covers 8 bases. Trimming took 4 bases from V and 1 from J; bases not matched to a gene: 8. CDR1 and CDR2 (germline): SGHTA, FQGNSA. The CDR3 is made up of 16 amino acids. Here the CDR3 reads CASSSRTGKANTEAFF. The CDR3 DNA sequence: TGTGCCAGCAGCTCTCGGACAGGGAAGGCGAACACTGAAGCTTTCTTT.

This clone appeared a few times. The V gene is TRBV5-6, the J gene TRBJ2-1; tentative D call: TRBD2 (5 bases). The CDR3 is 14 residues long. Germline V gene data show CDR1 as SGHDT and CDR2 as YYEEEE. Trimming cost V 0 bases and J 6 bases, with 10 bases left between them. As DNA, the CDR3 is TGTGCCAGCAGCTTGGCCGAGGGATCCAATGAGCAGTTCTTC. This encodes CASSLAEGSNEQFF.

This chain links TRBV3-1 (or the pseudogene TRBV3-2) with TRBJ1-4, with D unclear. The V end lost 0 bases, the J end lost 2 bases, and 7 bases lay between the germline ends. Germline CDR1 LGHDT, CDR2 YNNKEL (reference sequence). The length of the CDR3 is 15 residues. The CDR3 DNA reads as TGTGCCAGCAGCCAAGACCCCAATACTAATGAAAAACTGTTTTTT. Its protein is CASSQDPNTNEKLFF.

This rearrangement joins TRBV12-5 to TRBJ2-1; no clear D gene. Germline CDR1 is LGHNT and CDR2 is FRNRAP. The CDR3 loop spans 13 amino acids. V shed 4 bases and J shed 4 bases, with 8 bases lying between them. CDR3 amino acids: CASGSRLYNEQFF. CDR3 DNA: TGTGCTAGTGGTTCACGACTTTACAATGAGCAGTTCTTC.

This clone was counted between two and nine times. The rearrangement joins TRBV7-8 to TRBJ2-2; maybe TRBD2 (6 bases). Germline CDR1 is SGHVS and CDR2 is FQNEAQ. This CDR3 has 15 amino acids. V was cut by 2 bases and J by 6 bases, with 13 bases left in between. This chain's CDR3 is CASSLREVDAGELFF. The DNA for the CDR3 is TGTGCCAGCAGCTTAAGGGAGGTTGACGCCGGGGAGCTGTTTTTT.

The CDR3 coding sequence is TGTGCCAGCAGCTTACAGGGCTATGAGCAGTTCTTC. Amino acid sequence: CASSLQGYEQFF. The chain joins TRBV7-9 to TRBJ2-1; D might be TRBD1 (5 bases). The CDR3 runs 12 residues. Deletions cut 2 bases from V and 8 bases from J, with 7 bases between. The germline V gene has CDR1 SEHNR and CDR2 FQNEAQ (reference sequence). Drawing the rest from reference TRBV7-9 and TRBJ2-1, the complete variable domain is DTGVSQNPRHKITKRGQNVTFRCDPISEHNRLYWYRQTLGQGPEFLTYFQNEAQLEKSRLLSDRFSAERPKGSFSTLEIQRTEQGDSAMYLCASSLQGYEQFFGPGTRLTVL.

The V call is TRBV5-1, the J call TRBJ1-6, with a tentative D call TRBD1 (5 bases). This CDR3 contains 15 residues. Germline CDR1 SGHRS, CDR2 YFSETQ. Trimming cost V 1 base and J 2 bases, with 7 bases left between them. The CDR3 coding sequence is TGCGCCAGCAGCTTGTTACAGGCCTATAATTCACCCCTCCACTTT. This gives the protein CASSLLQAYNSPLHF.

The gene calls are TRBV7-8 and TRBJ2-7; a possible D gene is TRBD1 (6 bases). This CDR3 has 14 residues. Deletions cut 5 bases from V and 3 bases from J, with 14 bases between. Germline lookup yields CDR1 SGHVS and CDR2 FQNEAQ. Here the CDR3 reads CASSRAGTNYEQYF. The CDR3 DNA reads TGTGCCAGCAGCCGAGCCGGGACAAACTACGAGCAGTACTTC.

This chain joins TRBV18 and TRBJ2-1; the match to TRBD2 covers 9 bases. Germline V gene data show CDR1 as KGHSH and CDR2 as LQKENI. Germline trimming cut 2 bases from V and 4 bases from J; bases unmatched to any gene: 6. CDR3 length: 16 residues. The CDR3 loop reads CASSPNSGGGYNEQFF. The CDR3 coding sequence is TGTGCCAGCTCACCAAATAGCGGGGGAGGTTACAATGAGCAGTTCTTC.